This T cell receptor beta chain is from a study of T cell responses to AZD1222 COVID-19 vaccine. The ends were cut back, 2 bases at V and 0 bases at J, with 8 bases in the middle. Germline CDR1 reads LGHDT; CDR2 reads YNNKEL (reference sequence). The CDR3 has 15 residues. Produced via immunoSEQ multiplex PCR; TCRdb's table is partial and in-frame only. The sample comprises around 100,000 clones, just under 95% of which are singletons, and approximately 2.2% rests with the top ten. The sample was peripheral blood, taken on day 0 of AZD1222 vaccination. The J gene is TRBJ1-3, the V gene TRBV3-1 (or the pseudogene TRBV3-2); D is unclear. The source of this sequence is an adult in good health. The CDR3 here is CASSQLGISGNTIYF. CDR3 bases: TGTGCCAGCAGCCAACTAGGTATCTCTGGAAACACCATATATTTT.